One sample yielded the 18 T cell receptor beta chains listed below, sequenced in a study of cytomegalovirus exposure and HLA in healthy donors. Primers for the PCR totalled 60 Vbeta and 13 Jbeta. Profiling relied on immunoSEQ multiplex PCR, and the TCRdb table lists in-frame clones only, not all of them. The data show approximately 160,000 clones, roughly 73% seen once. Sequenced: PBMCs. Receptors were obtained from a male donor in good health and CMV-seronegative.

The chain uses TRBV27 and TRBJ2-7; unclear D gene. The CDR3 is 14 residues long. Germline V CDR1 and CDR2: MNHEY, SMNVEV (reference sequence). V lost 7 bases and J 2 bases, leaving 15 bases between the germline ends. DNA for the CDR3: TGTGCCAGCAACGAACTGGGCGTCCCCTACGAGCAGTACTTC. It translates to CASNELGVPYEQYF.

The rearrangement links TRBV7-7 to TRBJ2-2; D might be TRBD2 (5 bases). The V end was cut by 3 bases, the J end by 5 bases, with 10 bases between. Germline CDR1 reads SSHAT; CDR2 reads FNYEAQ (reference sequence). This CDR3 comprises 14 residues. The CDR3 DNA follows: TGTGCCAGCAGCTTCCGGGAAGCAACCGGGGAGCTGTTTTTT. Amino acid sequence: CASSFREATGELFF.

The chain is built from TRBV30 and TRBJ2-7, with 8 bases aligning to TRBD1. CDR1 and CDR2 from the germline V gene are GTSNPN and SVGIG (reference sequence). The CDR3 is 16 amino acids. V lost 4 bases and J lost 0; bases outside the gene matches: 11. CDR3 in DNA: TGTGCCTGGAAAGGGACAGGTGTCTTGAGCTCCTACGAGCAGTACTTC. It yields the protein CAWKGTGVLSSYEQYF.

The genes are TRBV5-1 and TRBJ1-5; no clear D. There are 13 residues in the CDR3. Germline V gene data show CDR1 as SGHRS and CDR2 as YFSETQ. V lost 3 bases and J 5 bases, leaving 9 bases between the germline ends. CDR3 residues: CASSSTSDQPQHF. The CDR3 coding sequence is TGCGCCAGCAGCTCGACATCTGATCAGCCCCAGCATTTT.

The chain recombines TRBV14 with TRBJ1-1; TRBD1 matches at 8 bases. The CDR3 is 16 amino acids. Germline V gene data show CDR1 as SGHDN and CDR2 as FVKESK. Losses at the gene ends were 4 bases for V and 6 bases for J; bases not matched to a gene: 13. The CDR3 nucleotides read TGTGCCAGCAGCCGGTCGGACAGGGCTGGCCCTCCTGAAGCTTTCTTT. This translates into CASSRSDRAGPPEAFF. The entire variable domain, with the rest obtained from reference TRBV14 and TRBJ1-1, is as follows: EAGVTQFPSHSVIEKGQTVTLRCDPISGHDNLYWYRRVMGKEIKFLLHFVKESKQDESGMPNNRFLAERTGGTYSTLKVQPAELEDSGVYFCASSRSDRAGPPEAFFGQGTRLTVV.

The genes are TRBV6-6 and TRBJ1-4; D perhaps matches TRBD1 (6 bases). The ends were cut back, 4 bases at V and 4 bases at J, with 10 bases in the middle. The CDR3 runs to 14 residues. CDR1 and CDR2 (germline): MNHNY, SVGAGI (reference sequence). The CDR3 sequence is CASSLDSLNEKLFF. The CDR3 region has the DNA TGTGCCAGCAGTTTGGACAGCCTTAATGAAAAACTGTTTTTT.

The chain links TRBV27 to TRBJ2-1; 11 bases are a match to TRBD1. This CDR3 is 15 amino acids long. Unmatched junction bases numbered 4, after V lost 6 bases and J lost 3 bases. CDR1 is MNHEY, CDR2 SMNVEV, per germline (reference sequence). CDR3 in DNA: TGTGCCAGCAGGACCGGGACAGGGGGCTACAATGAGCAGTTCTTC. Its translation: CASRTGTGGYNEQFF.

V is TRBV19 and J is TRBJ2-7; perhaps TRBD1 as D (6 bases). The CDR3 consists of 13 residues. V was cut by 8 bases and J by 3 bases, with 14 bases left in between. The germline gives CDR1 LNHDA, CDR2 SQIVND (reference sequence). CDR3: CASGRQADYEQYF. The CDR3 coding sequence is TGTGCCAGTGGCAGACAGGCGGACTACGAGCAGTACTTC.

V gene TRBV28 combines with J gene TRBJ2-7; TRBD1 matches at 10 bases. Germline CDR1 and CDR2: MDHEN and SYDVKM. The CDR3 runs 15 residues. Trimming at V came to 8 bases and at J to 6 bases, leaving 13 bases not matched to a gene. The CDR3 reads CASLQPGTGVFEQYF. The CDR3 DNA is TGTGCCAGCCTTCAGCCGGGGACAGGGGTTTTCGAGCAGTACTTC. The complete variable domain, with remaining parts taken from reference TRBV28 and TRBJ2-7, reads DVKVTQSSRYLVKRTGEKVFLECVQDMDHENMFWYRQDPGLGLRLIYFSYDVKMKEKGDIPEGYSVSREKKERFSLILESASTNQTSMYLCASLQPGTGVFEQYFGPGTRLTVT.

The chain combines TRBV5-1 with TRBJ2-7; 15 nucleotides match TRBD2. Germline values: CDR1 SGHRS, CDR2 YFSETQ. The CDR3 loop spans 16 amino acids. V lost 4 bases and J lost 4; bases outside the gene matches: 6. As DNA, the CDR3 is TGCGCCAGCAGCGTGGGAGGGACTAGCGGGAGGTACGAGCAGTACTTC. Amino acid sequence: CASSVGGTSGRYEQYF.

The chain is built from TRBV7-2 and TRBJ2-1; D is possibly TRBD2 (6 bases). The CDR3 totals 15 residues. CDR1 is SGHTA, CDR2 FQGNSA, per germline. The V and J ends lost 6 bases and 8 bases respectively, with 20 bases between them. The CDR3 DNA reads TGTGCCAGCAGGCCGCCGGGACTGCCGCAGGATGAGCAGTTCTTC. Its protein product is CASRPPGLPQDEQFF.

This chain uses TRBV7-2 with TRBJ1-1; 7 nucleotides agree with TRBD1. After removal of 0 bases from V and 4 bases from J, the junction contained 5 bases not matched to a gene. This CDR3 contains 15 residues. CDR1 SGHTA and CDR2 FQGNSA come from the germline V gene. The CDR3 DNA is TGTGCCAGCAGCTTAGCGGGGGCAGGGGGCACTGAAGCTTTCTTT. The encoded protein is CASSLAGAGGTEAFF.

In this sample, this clone turned up a few times. The chain couples TRBV7-9 to TRBJ2-7; tentative D call: TRBD1 (7 bases). The length of the CDR3 is 14 residues. Trimming shortened V by 2 bases and J by 2 bases, and 10 bases separated the two germline ends. Germline V gene lookup returns CDR1 SEHNR and CDR2 FQNEAQ (reference sequence). CDR3 in DNA: TGTGCCAGCAGCTTACAGGGGGGCCCCTACGAGCAGTACTTC. Its protein is CASSLQGGPYEQYF.

The chain links TRBV5-1 to TRBJ1-1; maybe TRBD1 (5 bases). Germline V gene sequence: CDR1 SGHRS, CDR2 YFSETQ. The CDR3 is 15 residues long. Trimming cost V 3 bases and J 0 bases, with 12 bases left between them. The CDR3 reads CASSSQGRVNTEAFF. CDR3 DNA: TGCGCCAGCAGCTCGCAGGGAAGAGTGAACACTGAAGCTTTCTTT.

The DNA of the CDR3 is TGTGCCAGCATGGGACTAGCGGGCTACGAGCAGTACTTC. Its translation: CASMGLAGYEQYF. The chain has TRBV2 and TRBJ2-7; 12 positions match TRBD2. Germline V lookup: CDR1 SNHLY, CDR2 FYNNEI. Losses at the gene ends were 7 bases for V and 3 bases for J; bases not matched to a gene: 1. The CDR3 sequence is 13 residues long.

The chain joins TRBV4-2 to TRBJ1-1; D gene unclear. Trimming stripped 0 bases from V and 1 base from J, with 12 bases between. Germline V lookup: CDR1 LGHNA, CDR2 YNFKEQ. The CDR3 is 16 amino acids. For the CDR3, the DNA is TGTGCCAGCAGCCAAGATGGTATGGGAGAGAACACTGAAGCTTTCTTT. It translates to CASSQDGMGENTEAFF.

This sequence joins TRBV9 and TRBJ2-1, with 9 bases matching TRBD2. The V segment lost 0 bases and the J segment 6 bases; nucleotides outside the gene matches: 7. This CDR3 has 16 residues. Germline values: CDR1 SGDLS, CDR2 YYNGEE. The CDR3 DNA reads TGTGCCAGCAGCGTAGTAGGGGCTAGCGGGGCCAATGAGCAGTTCTTC. It encodes CASSVVGASGANEQFF.

The V gene is TRBV28, the J gene TRBJ2-1; 8 bases line up with TRBD2. This CDR3 has 15 residues. Trimming removed 8 bases from V and 8 bases from J; junction bases left unmatched: 14. Germline V gene data show CDR1 as MDHEN and CDR2 as SYDVKM. The CDR3 reads CASYRTSNAWDEQFF. In DNA, the CDR3 is TGTGCCAGCTATCGGACTAGCAACGCTTGGGATGAGCAGTTCTTC.